A selection of T cell receptor beta chains follows, all from one sample in a study of response to subunit inactivated influenza vaccine. TCRdb processed the RT-PCR reads anew with MiXCR; each CDR3 protein has one entry. Of hundreds of thousands of distinct CDR3 sequences in the sample, 15% to 17% were seen once. Source: PBMCs from blood, taken about 12 days after vaccination. These receptor sequences come from a man aged 50 or older who received an inactivated influenza vaccine. Each CDR3 is given with its conserved first and last residue. D genes are given only for firm matches. Clone sizes are given selectively: once, few, many, or a class where the clone is expanded.

clone_size: few
v_call: TRBV7-2
j_call: TRBJ2-7
d_call: TRBD1
cdr3_aa: CASSLARGTGANVGSYEQYF
cdr3_nt: TGTGCCAGCAGCTTAGCGCGAGGGACAGGGGCCAACGTAGGGTCCTACGAGCAGTACTTC

clone_size: .
v_call: TRBV10-3
j_call: TRBJ2-7
d_call: .
cdr3_aa: CAIGGDSYEQYF
cdr3_nt: TGTGCCATCGGCGGGGACTCCTACGAGCAGTACTTC

clone_size: few
v_call: TRBV24-1
j_call: TRBJ2-7
d_call: TRBD2
cdr3_aa: CATSEGSGSVQYF
cdr3_nt: TGTGCCACCAGTGAAGGCAGCGGGAGTGTGCAGTACTTC

clone_size: few
v_call: TRBV4-2
j_call: TRBJ2-2
d_call: TRBD1
cdr3_aa: CASSPTGTGVELFF
cdr3_nt: TGTGCCAGCAGTCCGACCGGGACAGGGGTGGAGCTGTTTTTT

clone_size: few
v_call: TRBV5-1
j_call: TRBJ1-3
d_call: .
cdr3_aa: CASSLEGPGGNTIYF
cdr3_nt: TGCGCCAGCAGCTTGGAAGGGCCGGGTGGAAACACCATATATTTT

clone_size: many
v_call: TRBV28
j_call: TRBJ1-5
d_call: .
cdr3_aa: CASSYGPQHF
cdr3_nt: TGTGCCAGCAGTTATGGGCCCCAGCATTTT

clone_size: .
v_call: TRBV24-1
j_call: TRBJ2-2
d_call: .
cdr3_aa: CATNSLNTGELFF
cdr3_nt: TGTGCCACCAACAGCCTCAACACCGGGGAGCTGTTTTTT

clone_size: .
v_call: TRBV6-2/TRBV6-3
j_call: TRBJ2-5
d_call: TRBD2
cdr3_aa: CASRPGTSTETQYF
cdr3_nt: TGTGCCAGCAGGCCCGGGACTAGCACCGAGACCCAGTACTTC

clone_size: .
v_call: TRBV6-1
j_call: TRBJ2-7
d_call: TRBD1
cdr3_aa: CASSVAGTALLQQYF
cdr3_nt: TGTGCCAGCAGTGTCGCCGGGACAGCCCTCTTACAGCAGTACTTC

clone_size: .
v_call: TRBV7-9
j_call: TRBJ2-3
d_call: .
cdr3_aa: CASSSPQTHPDTQYF
cdr3_nt: TGTGCCAGCAGCTCGCCCCAAACTCACCCAGATACGCAGTATTTT

clone_size: .
v_call: TRBV5-1
j_call: TRBJ1-2
d_call: .
cdr3_aa: CASSFRELDGYTF
cdr3_nt: TGCGCCAGCAGCTTCAGGGAATTGGATGGCTACACCTTC

clone_size: few
v_call: TRBV10-3
j_call: TRBJ2-5
d_call: .
cdr3_aa: CAIATRGATGGETQYF
cdr3_nt: TGTGCCATTGCCACTAGGGGGGCCACCGGGGGAGAGACCCAGTACTTC

clone_size: .
v_call: TRBV4-2
j_call: TRBJ2-7
d_call: TRBD1
cdr3_aa: CASSLRVAQGAFYEQYF
cdr3_nt: TGTGCCAGCAGCCTAAGGGTGGCCCAGGGGGCTTTCTACGAGCAGTACTTC

clone_size: .
v_call: TRBV6-5
j_call: TRBJ1-2
d_call: .
cdr3_aa: CASSYSGGYRYGYTF
cdr3_nt: TGTGCCAGCAGTTACTCGGGAGGGTACCGCTATGGCTACACCTTC

clone_size: .
v_call: TRBV20-1
j_call: TRBJ2-7
d_call: TRBD1
cdr3_aa: CSATGQGAYEQYF
cdr3_nt: TGCAGTGCAACGGGACAGGGGGCCTACGAGCAGTACTTC

clone_size: few
v_call: TRBV10-3
j_call: TRBJ2-3
d_call: TRBD2
cdr3_aa: CAISDTAGGITFTDTQYF
cdr3_nt: TGTGCCATCAGTGATACGGCGGGAGGCATCACCTTCACAGATACGCAGTATTTT

clone_size: .
v_call: TRBV12-3/TRBV12-4
j_call: TRBJ2-6
d_call: .
cdr3_aa: CASGFSGANVLTF
cdr3_nt: TGTGCCAGCGGCTTCTCTGGGGCCAACGTCCTGACTTTC

clone_size: .
v_call: TRBV20-1
j_call: TRBJ2-3
d_call: .
cdr3_aa: CSATRGASSTDTQYF
cdr3_nt: TGCAGTGCTACCAGGGGGGCCTCTAGCACAGATACGCAGTATTTT

clone_size: .
v_call: TRBV27
j_call: TRBJ1-6
d_call: .
cdr3_aa: CASGSTYLALHF
cdr3_nt: TGTGCCAGCGGTTCTACCTACTTAGCCCTCCACTTT

clone_size: .
v_call: TRBV6-1
j_call: TRBJ2-2
d_call: TRBD1
cdr3_aa: CASSERDRVTGELFF
cdr3_nt: TGTGCCAGCAGTGAGAGGGACAGGGTAACCGGGGAGCTGTTTTTT

clone_size: .
v_call: TRBV14
j_call: TRBJ2-7
d_call: TRBD1
cdr3_aa: CASSQQGATSYEQYF
cdr3_nt: TGTGCCAGCAGCCAGCAGGGGGCAACAAGCTACGAGCAGTACTTC

clone_size: few
v_call: TRBV6-5
j_call: TRBJ2-1
d_call: .
cdr3_aa: CASSYAGPLYNEQFF
cdr3_nt: TGTGCCAGCAGTTACGCGGGACCCCTCTACAATGAGCAGTTCTTC

clone_size: many
v_call: TRBV11-2
j_call: TRBJ1-6
d_call: .
cdr3_aa: CASSLEGDSPLHF
cdr3_nt: TGTGCCAGCAGCTTAGAGGGGGATTCACCCCTCCACTTT

clone_size: few
v_call: TRBV25-1
j_call: TRBJ2-3
d_call: TRBD1
cdr3_aa: CASSWDSHTDTQYF
cdr3_nt: TGTGCCAGCTCCTGGGACAGCCACACAGATACGCAGTATTTT

clone_size: .
v_call: TRBV20-1
j_call: TRBJ1-3
d_call: TRBD1
cdr3_aa: CSARDLGRGHGNTIYF
cdr3_nt: TGCAGTGCTAGAGATTTGGGCAGGGGGCACGGAAACACCATATATTTT

clone_size: .
v_call: TRBV20-1
j_call: TRBJ2-2
d_call: TRBD2
cdr3_aa: CSAPSGRLTGELFF
cdr3_nt: TGCAGTGCTCCTAGCGGGAGGCTCACCGGGGAGCTGTTTTTT

clone_size: .
v_call: TRBV3-1
j_call: TRBJ2-7
d_call: .
cdr3_aa: CASGVGPLEQYF
cdr3_nt: TGTGCCAGCGGGGTAGGCCCCCTCGAGCAGTACTTC

clone_size: few
v_call: TRBV4-1
j_call: TRBJ1-1
d_call: TRBD1
cdr3_aa: CASSPGRGRVTEAFF
cdr3_nt: TGCGCCAGCAGCCCCGGCAGGGGGCGGGTCACTGAAGCTTTCTTT

clone_size: many
v_call: TRBV29-1
j_call: TRBJ2-2
d_call: .
cdr3_aa: CSVETGDTNTGELFF
cdr3_nt: TGCAGCGTTGAAACAGGTGACACGAACACCGGGGAGCTGTTTTTT

clone_size: few
v_call: TRBV7-8
j_call: TRBJ2-7
d_call: .
cdr3_aa: CASSYIRGAYEQYF
cdr3_nt: TGTGCCAGCAGTTATATCAGGGGAGCCTACGAGCAGTACTTC

clone_size: many
v_call: TRBV10-3
j_call: TRBJ1-2
d_call: TRBD1
cdr3_aa: CAISESGRGLGYTF
cdr3_nt: TGTGCCATCAGTGAGTCGGGCAGGGGGCTTGGCTACACCTTC

clone_size: .
v_call: TRBV28
j_call: TRBJ2-3
d_call: .
cdr3_aa: CASSLSRLYSSTDTQYF
cdr3_nt: TGTGCCAGCAGTTTATCCCGACTATATTCTAGCACAGATACGCAGTATTTT

clone_size: .
v_call: TRBV19
j_call: TRBJ2-2
d_call: .
cdr3_aa: CASSQWSGELFF
cdr3_nt: TGTGCCAGTAGTCAATGGTCCGGGGAGCTGTTTTTT

clone_size: .
v_call: TRBV25-1
j_call: TRBJ2-7
d_call: .
cdr3_aa: CASSEFNGAYEQYF
cdr3_nt: TGTGCCAGCAGTGAATTCAACGGAGCCTACGAGCAGTACTTC

clone_size: .
v_call: TRBV10-2
j_call: TRBJ1-1
d_call: TRBD1
cdr3_aa: CASALLGTGGNTEAFF
cdr3_nt: TGCGCCAGCGCCCTTTTAGGGACAGGGGGCAACACTGAAGCTTTCTTT

clone_size: .
v_call: TRBV10-3
j_call: TRBJ1-6
d_call: .
cdr3_aa: CAISEGTRDASPLHF
cdr3_nt: TGTGCCATCAGTGAGGGGACACGGGATGCTTCACCCCTCCACTTT

clone_size: .
v_call: TRBV15
j_call: TRBJ2-7
d_call: .
cdr3_aa: CATSLSGPSYEQYF
cdr3_nt: TGTGCCACCTCTCTAAGCGGTCCCTCCTACGAGCAGTACTTC

clone_size: few
v_call: TRBV4-2
j_call: TRBJ2-1
d_call: TRBD2
cdr3_aa: CASSPRRLAGGSTYNEQFF
cdr3_nt: TGTGCCAGCAGCCCCCGGAGGCTAGCGGGGGGGTCGACCTACAATGAGCAGTTCTTC

clone_size: many
v_call: TRBV7-9
j_call: TRBJ2-1
d_call: .
cdr3_aa: CASSPTIISYNEQFF
cdr3_nt: TGTGCCAGCAGCCCGACCATAATTTCCTACAATGAGCAGTTCTTC

clone_size: few
v_call: TRBV5-1
j_call: TRBJ1-1
d_call: TRBD1
cdr3_aa: CASSFGQGGEAFF
cdr3_nt: TGCGCCAGCAGCTTCGGACAGGGGGGTGAAGCTTTCTTT

clone_size: few
v_call: TRBV3-1
j_call: TRBJ2-7
d_call: .
cdr3_aa: CASSQDPGTRYEQYF
cdr3_nt: TGTGCCAGCAGCCAAGATCCCGGGACACGCTACGAGCAGTACTTC

clone_size: few
v_call: TRBV6-2/TRBV6-3
j_call: TRBJ2-7
d_call: .
cdr3_aa: CATGVREQYF
cdr3_nt: TGTGCCACCGGAGTCAGGGAGCAGTACTTC

clone_size: .
v_call: TRBV6-1
j_call: TRBJ1-2
d_call: .
cdr3_aa: CASSRGGSWDGYTF
cdr3_nt: TGTGCCAGCAGTCGCGGGGGGAGTTGGGATGGCTACACCTTC

clone_size: few
v_call: TRBV20-1
j_call: TRBJ1-1
d_call: .
cdr3_aa: CSIGDSRNTEAFF
cdr3_nt: TGCAGTATAGGGGACTCGCGGAACACTGAAGCTTTCTTT

clone_size: many
v_call: TRBV24-1
j_call: TRBJ2-1
d_call: TRBD2
cdr3_aa: CATSGPLTSGGESMSSYNEQFF
cdr3_nt: TGTGCCACCAGTGGCCCCTTAACTAGCGGGGGGGAGTCTATGAGCTCCTACAATGAGCAGTTCTTC

clone_size: few
v_call: TRBV12-3/TRBV12-4
j_call: TRBJ1-3
d_call: .
cdr3_aa: CASSQGGGHSGNTIYF
cdr3_nt: TGTGCCAGCAGTCAAGGGGGGGGACATAGTGGAAACACCATATATTTT

clone_size: few
v_call: TRBV9
j_call: TRBJ2-3
d_call: .
cdr3_aa: CASSAGTGTGTDTQYF
cdr3_nt: TGTGCCAGCAGCGCTGGGACCGGGACGGGCACAGATACGCAGTATTTT

clone_size: .
v_call: TRBV18
j_call: TRBJ2-1
d_call: TRBD2
cdr3_aa: CASSPPALAGDEQFF
cdr3_nt: TGTGCCAGCTCACCACCGGCACTAGCGGGGGACGAGCAGTTCTTC

clone_size: .
v_call: TRBV15
j_call: TRBJ2-3
d_call: TRBD1
cdr3_aa: CATSKRGRGPDTQYF
cdr3_nt: TGTGCCACCAGCAAGAGAGGTAGGGGGCCGGATACGCAGTATTTT

clone_size: .
v_call: TRBV20-1
j_call: TRBJ1-1
d_call: .
cdr3_aa: CSARRGQQNTEAFF
cdr3_nt: TGCAGTGCCCGGAGGGGACAACAGAACACTGAAGCTTTCTTT

clone_size: few
v_call: TRBV10-2
j_call: TRBJ2-5
d_call: .
cdr3_aa: CASSARRGGQETQYF
cdr3_nt: TGCGCCAGCAGCGCTAGGAGAGGGGGCCAAGAGACCCAGTACTTC

clone_size: many
v_call: TRBV29-1
j_call: TRBJ2-7
d_call: .
cdr3_aa: CSVEAASSYEQYF
cdr3_nt: TGCAGCGTTGAAGCAGCTAGCTCCTACGAGCAGTACTTC

clone_size: .
v_call: TRBV19
j_call: TRBJ2-7
d_call: .
cdr3_aa: CASSLRESRYEQYF
cdr3_nt: TGTGCCAGTAGCCTACGGGAGTCCCGCTACGAGCAGTACTTC